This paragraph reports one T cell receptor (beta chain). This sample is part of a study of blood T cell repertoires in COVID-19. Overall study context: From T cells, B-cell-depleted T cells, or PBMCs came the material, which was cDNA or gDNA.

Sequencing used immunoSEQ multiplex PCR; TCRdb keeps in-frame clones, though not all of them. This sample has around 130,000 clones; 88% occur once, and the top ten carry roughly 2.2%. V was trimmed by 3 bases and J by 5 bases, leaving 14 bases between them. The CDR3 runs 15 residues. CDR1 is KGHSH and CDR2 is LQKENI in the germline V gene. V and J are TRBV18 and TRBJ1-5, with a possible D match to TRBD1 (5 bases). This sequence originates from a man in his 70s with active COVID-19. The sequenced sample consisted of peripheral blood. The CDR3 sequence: CASSPTGGVDQPQHF. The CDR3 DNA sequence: TGTGCCAGCTCACCGACGGGGGGGGTGGATCAGCCCCAGCATTTT.